A selection of T cell receptor beta chains follows, all from one sample in a study of radiotherapy plus CTLA-4 blockade in lung cancer. Clones were sequenced by immunoSEQ multiplex PCR, and TCRdb holds only the in-frame ones, with some missing. The repertoire holds approximately 60,000 clones, roughly 80% seen once, with approximately 4.5% in the top ten. Specimen: peripheral blood, collected from a patient treated with radiotherapy plus ipilimumab. These receptors all stem from a human donor with non-small cell lung cancer who had a complete response to radiotherapy plus ipilimumab. CDR3s include the opening cysteine and the closing phenylalanine or tryptophan. The D gene is left open where the match is weak.

V,D,J,CDR3
TRBV7-9,-,TRBJ2-6,CAGPGPSSGANVLTF
TRBV4-3,-,TRBJ1-2,CASSQEGQLNYGYTF
TRBV30,-,TRBJ1-5,CAWRADNSNQPQHF
TRBV9,-,TRBJ2-3,CASSSRGTGTDTQYF
TRBV15,-,TRBJ1-1,CATSRGSKAEVAEAFF
TRBV7-2,-,TRBJ1-4,CASSFPRGALVEKLFF
TRBV11-2,-,TRBJ1-4,CASTSGPFEKLFF
TRBV9,-,TRBJ1-1,CASSVEGNTEAFF
TRBV9,-,TRBJ2-6,CASSVEGSGANVLTF
TRBV6-6,-,TRBJ2-1,CASSSPGWNEQFF
TRBV2,-,TRBJ2-1,CASNPGGAKQFF
TRBV6-8,TRBD1,TRBJ2-5,CASSRPGTGGQETQYF
TRBV11-2,-,TRBJ2-7,CASSLVGTQREQYF
TRBV7-2,-,TRBJ2-7,CASSLEVLGIGYEQYF
TRBV19,-,TRBJ1-3,CASNARSGNTIYF
TRBV28,-,TRBJ2-1,CASSLRVRRNEQFF
TRBV6-6,-,TRBJ1-5,CASRIEGWNQPQHF
TRBV28,-,TRBJ1-4,CASRAPGPINEKLFF
TRBV19,-,TRBJ2-1,CASSILTGDEQFF
TRBV7-6,-,TRBJ1-2,CASSRTVNYGYTF
TRBV25-1,TRBD1,TRBJ2-2,CASSRTGNTGELFF
TRBV7-9,-,TRBJ1-3,CASVEGRRSGNTIYF
TRBV27,-,TRBJ1-1,CASSSLRGVKSTEAFF
TRBV7-8,TRBD1,TRBJ1-2,CASSWTGAGYTF
TRBV5-6,-,TRBJ1-5,CASSLLGLGPNQPQHF
TRBV11-3,-,TRBJ2-3,CASSLVREDTQYF
TRBV5-1,-,TRBJ1-2,CASATQGKMNGYTF
TRBV2,TRBD2,TRBJ2-5,CASGRGGVETQYF
TRBV7-6,TRBD2,TRBJ2-3,CASSPLAGGITDTQYF
TRBV12-5,-,TRBJ1-2,CASGSPYEGDYGYTF
TRBV19,-,TRBJ2-5,CASSKSLTPLQETQYF
TRBV11-2,TRBD1,TRBJ2-5,CASSSPSGGTQYF
TRBV5-1,-,TRBJ1-6,CASSSTGGYYNSPLHF
TRBV10-3,-,TRBJ2-1,CAISTANEQFF
TRBV5-1,TRBD1,TRBJ1-1,CASGDRVPFF
TRBV7-9,-,TRBJ2-5,CASSPKAEWRPETQYF
TRBV5-1,-,TRBJ2-7,CASSLGTNYEQYF
TRBV19,-,TRBJ1-6,CASSIDGRNSPLHF
TRBV19,-,TRBJ1-5,CASSSWGDYQPQHF
TRBV15,-,TRBJ2-5,CATSRAPGLRETQYF
TRBV5-1,TRBD1,TRBJ1-2,CASSLEGQGFGYTF
TRBV7-2,-,TRBJ2-1,CASSFGGSYNEQFF
TRBV5-6,-,TRBJ2-1,CASSLGPAYNEQFF
TRBV11-2,TRBD2,TRBJ2-1,CASSAVSGGAGEQFF
TRBV5-1,TRBD1,TRBJ1-1,CASSTMGQGDTEAFF
TRBV15,TRBD1,TRBJ1-6,CATSRVQGAGSPLHF
TRBV2,-,TRBJ2-5,CASRDLAVIQKTQYF
TRBV11-2,-,TRBJ2-1,CASSTRQRSSYNEQFF
TRBV7-2,TRBD1,TRBJ1-2,CASSPQGASIGYTF
TRBV7-7,-,TRBJ2-3,CASSRTASTDTQYF
TRBV11-3,-,TRBJ1-4,CASSPDAAQREKLFF
TRBV11-3,-,TRBJ2-7,CASRGGGGYEQYF
TRBV19,-,TRBJ2-2,CASSPPYGPPNTGELFF
TRBV6-5,TRBD2,TRBJ2-1,CASTNLAGGYNEQFF
TRBV18,-,TRBJ1-3,CASSAFPGNTIYF
TRBV19,TRBD1,TRBJ1-5,CASSAGQGYQPQHF